This T cell receptor beta chain was documented in a study of cytomegalovirus exposure and HLA in healthy donors. Whole-study results and caveats: Previously analyzed data showed that most TCR beta V segments were productive at a frequency of about 90% or about 30%. As was reported, the classifier diagnosed cytomegalovirus status with high specificity and sensitivity.

This clone has a single count. Antigen specificity is unknown. This CDR3 has 15 residues. Losses at the gene ends were 4 bases for V and 2 bases for J; bases not matched to a gene: 6. Germline-derived CDR1 and CDR2 are ENHRY and SYGVKD. Amplification used 60 Vbeta primers and 13 Jbeta primers. Generated by immunoSEQ multiplex PCR, the TCRdb table keeps only in-frame clones and is missing some. Of about 200,000 clones in the sample, around 75% were seen once. Donors counted as nominally healthy when sampled, yet unrecorded immune exposures were likely. The receptor comes from a woman in her twenties or thirties in good health and CMV-seronegative. This rearrangement joins TRBV10-3 to TRBJ1-1; 8 bases match TRBD1. Input material: PBMCs. In DNA, the CDR3 is TGTGCCATCAGTGGAGGACAGGGCCTAAACACTGAAGCTTTCTTT. Translating it yields CAISGGQGLNTEAFF.